The rows below give T cell receptor beta chains drawn from one sample of a study of early T cells in non-severe SARS-CoV-2 infection. Using its own MiXCR run on the 5' RACE reads, TCRdb lists one record per CDR3 protein. The sample has 60,000 or so distinct CDR3 sequences; around 9% are singletons. The sequencing sample was made of whole blood. The receptors come from an adult who was a healthcare worker with PCR-confirmed SARS-CoV-2 infection or an uninfected control (not recorded which). Each CDR3 is given with its conserved first and last residue. Each record gives: clone size, D gene, J gene, V gene, CDR3 DNA, CDR3 protein. The D gene is left open where the match is weak. Only part of the rows carry a size: once, few, many, or a class if the clone is expanded.

size: -; D: -; J: TRBJ2-3; V: TRBV6-6; DNA: TGTGCCAGCAGTGGAGAACAGGGCCGGAGCACAGATACGCAGTATTTT; CDR3: CASSGEQGRSTDTQYF
size: few; D: -; J: TRBJ1-6; V: TRBV14; DNA: TGTGCCAGCAGCCAACTGTATTCACCCCTCCACTTT; CDR3: CASSQLYSPLHF
size: few; D: TRBD1; J: TRBJ1-1; V: TRBV12-3/TRBV12-4; DNA: TGTGCCAGCAGCTTCCAGGGGGGAACTGAAGCTTTCTTT; CDR3: CASSFQGGTEAFF
size: many; D: TRBD1; J: TRBJ1-2; V: TRBV20-1; DNA: TGCAGTGCTATTGACAGGGGTGGGGATGGCTACACCTTC; CDR3: CSAIDRGGDGYTF
size: many; D: -; J: TRBJ2-6; V: TRBV21-1; DNA: TGTGCCGGGGCCGTCTCTGGGGCCAACGTCCTGACTTTC; CDR3: CAGAVSGANVLTF
size: many; D: TRBD1; J: TRBJ2-3; V: TRBV9; DNA: TGTGCCAGCAGCCTTTGGACAGGGGGGGATACGCAGTATTTT; CDR3: CASSLWTGGDTQYF
size: many; D: TRBD2; J: TRBJ2-7; V: TRBV12-3/TRBV12-4; DNA: TGTGCCAGCAGCCTTAGCGGGCCCTACGAGCAGTACTTC; CDR3: CASSLSGPYEQYF
size: -; D: TRBD2; J: TRBJ2-7; V: TRBV12-5; DNA: TGTGCTAGTGGTTTGGGACCCGGGGAGGGCAACGAGCAGTACTTC; CDR3: CASGLGPGEGNEQYF
size: medium-sized; D: -; J: TRBJ1-1; V: TRBV2; DNA: TGTGCCAGCAGTGGCCGGGACATTCTAGGCGCTGAAGCTTTCTTT; CDR3: CASSGRDILGAEAFF
size: -; D: TRBD1; J: TRBJ2-5; V: TRBV10-3; DNA: TGTGCCATCAGAACCAGGGGGCAAGAGACCCAGTACTTC; CDR3: CAIRTRGQETQYF
size: few; D: -; J: TRBJ2-2; V: TRBV9; DNA: TGTGCCAGCAGCCCCACTATGGGATTGAACACCGGGGAGCTGTTTTTT; CDR3: CASSPTMGLNTGELFF
size: -; D: TRBD2; J: TRBJ2-2; V: TRBV7-6; DNA: TGTGCCAGCAGCTCGCGGGGGGTCAACACCGGGGAGCTGTTTTTT; CDR3: CASSSRGVNTGELFF
size: many; D: TRBD1; J: TRBJ2-5; V: TRBV7-6; DNA: TGTGCCAGCAGCTCGAACCAGGGGGCAGGAGAGACCCAGTACTTC; CDR3: CASSSNQGAGETQYF
size: few; D: -; J: TRBJ2-1; V: TRBV3-1; DNA: TGTGCCAGCAGCCAAGCAGGGGAGAAAATTGGGCAGTTCTTC; CDR3: CASSQAGEKIGQFF
size: -; D: -; J: TRBJ2-1; V: TRBV7-3; DNA: TGTGCCAGCAGCCAAGCCTCCTACAATGAGCAGTTCTTC; CDR3: CASSQASYNEQFF
size: many; D: TRBD2; J: TRBJ2-3; V: TRBV12-3/TRBV12-4; DNA: TGTGCCAGCAGACTAGCGGGGCGATCAGATACGCAGTATTTT; CDR3: CASRLAGRSDTQYF
size: -; D: TRBD2; J: TRBJ2-5; V: TRBV11-2; DNA: TGTGCCAGCAGCTTAGTCATTTCTAGCGGGGGAGAGACCCAGTACTTC; CDR3: CASSLVISSGGETQYF
size: many; D: -; J: TRBJ2-7; V: TRBV7-9; DNA: TGTGCCAGCAGCGAAAACACCTACGAGCAGTACTTC; CDR3: CASSENTYEQYF
size: few; D: TRBD2; J: TRBJ2-1; V: TRBV7-9; DNA: TGTGCCAGCTCGGCTAGCGGGTATTCCTACAATGAGCAGTTCTTC; CDR3: CASSASGYSYNEQFF
size: many; D: -; J: TRBJ1-1; V: TRBV5-6; DNA: TGTGCCAGCAGCTTGGGGGGCGGGACATCTATGAACACTGAAGCTTTCTTT; CDR3: CASSLGGGTSMNTEAFF
size: -; D: TRBD1; J: TRBJ2-7; V: TRBV6-1; DNA: TGTGCCAGCGATCGGGCGGGACAGGGACCCTACGAGCAGTACTTC; CDR3: CASDRAGQGPYEQYF
size: -; D: TRBD1; J: TRBJ2-7; V: TRBV20-1; DNA: TGCAGTGCTAGGCCCGGGACAGGGGGCTACGAGCAGTACTTC; CDR3: CSARPGTGGYEQYF
size: few; D: -; J: TRBJ1-2; V: TRBV4-1; DNA: TGCGCCAGCAGCCAAGTGAATCAGCACTATGGCTACACCTTC; CDR3: CASSQVNQHYGYTF
size: -; D: -; J: TRBJ2-7; V: TRBV5-5; DNA: TGTGCCAGCAGCACTGGACAGCTCAGCTCCTACGAGCAGTACTTC; CDR3: CASSTGQLSSYEQYF
size: -; D: -; J: TRBJ2-5; V: TRBV7-6; DNA: TGTGCCAGCAGCCCGCTTAAAGAGACCCAGTACTTC; CDR3: CASSPLKETQYF
size: few; D: -; J: TRBJ2-1; V: TRBV30; DNA: TGTGCCTGGAGTAGGGCATACAATGAGCAGTTCTTC; CDR3: CAWSRAYNEQFF
size: many; D: -; J: TRBJ1-6; V: TRBV9; DNA: TGTGCCAGCAGCGCTTATTCGGGGAATTCACCCCTCCACTTT; CDR3: CASSAYSGNSPLHF
size: -; D: -; J: TRBJ1-3; V: TRBV30; DNA: TGTGCCTGGAGTGCCGGGACGGAGGGAAACACCATATATTTT; CDR3: CAWSAGTEGNTIYF
size: many; D: -; J: TRBJ1-4; V: TRBV30; DNA: TGTGCCTGGAATCGACAGAAAGGAGAAAAACTGTTTTTT; CDR3: CAWNRQKGEKLFF
size: few; D: -; J: TRBJ2-7; V: TRBV18; DNA: TGTGCCAGCTCCCCCGGCGGCGGCACCTACGAGCAGTACTTC; CDR3: CASSPGGGTYEQYF
size: few; D: -; J: TRBJ1-2; V: TRBV20-1; DNA: TGCAGTGCTAGCCCAGGAGGAGGGTTCTATGGCTACACCTTC; CDR3: CSASPGGGFYGYTF
size: few; D: -; J: TRBJ1-1; V: TRBV7-9; DNA: TGTGCCAGCAGCTCGCCTGGCCTACTGGGGACTGAAGCTTTCTTT; CDR3: CASSSPGLLGTEAFF
size: many; D: -; J: TRBJ1-5; V: TRBV29-1; DNA: TGCAGCGTTGTTAGCGGGAATCAGCCCCAGCATTTT; CDR3: CSVVSGNQPQHF
size: few; D: -; J: TRBJ2-7; V: TRBV3-1; DNA: TGTGCCAGCAGCCTCCGCGAAAGGGTTCTACACGAGCAGTACTTC; CDR3: CASSLRERVLHEQYF
size: few; D: -; J: TRBJ2-3; V: TRBV5-4; DNA: TGTGCCAGCAGCTTGGAGGCCGACACAGATACGCAGTATTTT; CDR3: CASSLEADTDTQYF
size: -; D: TRBD2; J: TRBJ2-5; V: TRBV20-1; DNA: TGCAGTGCTAGGGGGCTAGCGGGGGCCCAAGAGACCCAGTACTTC; CDR3: CSARGLAGAQETQYF
size: -; D: TRBD1; J: TRBJ1-1; V: TRBV18; DNA: TGTGCCAGCTACCCGGGACAGGGCTCTGAAGCTTTCTTT; CDR3: CASYPGQGSEAFF
size: -; D: -; J: TRBJ1-2; V: TRBV5-4; DNA: TGTGCCAGCAGCCTGGCCCAGAGGGACTATGGCTACACCTTC; CDR3: CASSLAQRDYGYTF
size: many; D: TRBD2; J: TRBJ2-3; V: TRBV12-3/TRBV12-4; DNA: TGTGCCAGCAGTTTGCGGACGACTAGCGGGGGAGTCTCAGATACGCAGTATTTT; CDR3: CASSLRTTSGGVSDTQYF
size: many; D: -; J: TRBJ2-7; V: TRBV21-1; DNA: TGTGCCAGCAGCCTCCAGCCCCGCGGGACCCCCCCGGGGGAGCAGTACTTC; CDR3: CASSLQPRGTPPGEQYF
size: many; D: -; J: TRBJ2-5; V: TRBV27; DNA: TGTGCCAGCAGTACCTTGGGGGACCCCCAAGAGACCCAGTACTTC; CDR3: CASSTLGDPQETQYF
size: many; D: TRBD1; J: TRBJ2-3; V: TRBV7-9; DNA: TGTGCCAGCAGCTCCGTACAGGGGACGTCTTTCCCAGATACGCAGTATTTT; CDR3: CASSSVQGTSFPDTQYF
size: -; D: -; J: TRBJ2-2; V: TRBV5-1; DNA: TGCGCCAGCAGCTTGGACGCAGGGAGGCCCGGGGAGCTGTTTTTT; CDR3: CASSLDAGRPGELFF
size: few; D: TRBD1; J: TRBJ2-7; V: TRBV5-1; DNA: TGCGCCAGCAGCCTTGGACAGGGGGCCTACGAGCAGTACTTC; CDR3: CASSLGQGAYEQYF
size: -; D: -; J: TRBJ1-1; V: TRBV5-1; DNA: TGCGCCAGCAGCCCCGGGCTGGTCCGGGACCCTGAAGCTTTCTTT; CDR3: CASSPGLVRDPEAFF
size: -; D: -; J: TRBJ2-3; V: TRBV6-5; DNA: TGTGCCAGCGGCCGGGGCACTAGCACAGATACGCAGTATTTT; CDR3: CASGRGTSTDTQYF
size: few; D: -; J: TRBJ1-1; V: TRBV20-1; DNA: TGCAGTGCTCAACAGGGAAGTGAGGAGAACACTGAAGCTTTCTTT; CDR3: CSAQQGSEENTEAFF
size: few; D: -; J: TRBJ2-1; V: TRBV19; DNA: TGTGCCAGTAGTCCCGGGTATTCAGTGCAGTTCTTC; CDR3: CASSPGYSVQFF
size: -; D: TRBD1; J: TRBJ2-7; V: TRBV4-1; DNA: TGCGCCAGCAGCCAAGGATTACTAGGACAGGGGAACTACGAGCAGTACTTC; CDR3: CASSQGLLGQGNYEQYF
size: -; D: -; J: TRBJ2-5; V: TRBV7-9; DNA: TGTGCCAGCAGCTTGGGGGGCCTGGGAGAGACCCAGTACTTC; CDR3: CASSLGGLGETQYF
size: many; D: -; J: TRBJ2-2; V: TRBV9; DNA: TGTGCCAGCAGCGTTCGGAACCTGGGCACCGGGGAGCTGTTTTTT; CDR3: CASSVRNLGTGELFF
size: many; D: TRBD2; J: TRBJ2-1; V: TRBV7-9; DNA: TGTGCCAGCAGCTTTTCGGGACTAGCGGGGGAGTTCTTC; CDR3: CASSFSGLAGEFF
size: many; D: -; J: TRBJ2-6; V: TRBV7-9; DNA: TGTGCCAGCAGCTTAACTGTACTCTCTGGGGCCAACGTCCTGACTTTC; CDR3: CASSLTVLSGANVLTF
size: few; D: TRBD2; J: TRBJ2-1; V: TRBV20-1; DNA: TGCAGTGGTACCTTCGGGACTAGCAATGAGCAGTTCTTC; CDR3: CSGTFGTSNEQFF
size: many; D: TRBD2; J: TRBJ2-4; V: TRBV4-1; DNA: TGCGCCAGCAGCCGCTACTCCTCTACTAGCGGGGACAAAAACATTCAGTACTTC; CDR3: CASSRYSSTSGDKNIQYF
size: many; D: -; J: TRBJ2-7; V: TRBV30; DNA: TGTGCCTGGAGTAGCAGGGACACCCCCTCCTACGAGCAGTACTTC; CDR3: CAWSSRDTPSYEQYF
size: -; D: TRBD2; J: TRBJ2-1; V: TRBV18; DNA: TGTGCCACAATCCCCATCAGCGGGGGAGACACGGGGGAGCAGTTCTTC; CDR3: CATIPISGGDTGEQFF